This entry concerns a single TCR beta chain. This sample was included in a study of blood T cell repertoires in COVID-19. Study summary: Samples taken during acute and convalescent COVID-19 were collected in the United States, Italy and Spain.

How the authors handled the data: Reference gene primer amplification gave nucleated cell count estimates. Sequencing used immunoSEQ multiplex PCR; TCRdb keeps in-frame clones, though not all of them. D and trimming come from the DNA, and the V and J calls and clone size come from that table. Of 70,000 to 100,000 clones in the sample, roughly 85% were seen once. Germline CDR1 reads MNHEY; CDR2 reads SVGAGI. V gave up 5 bases and J gave up 4 bases, with 11 bases separating them. This CDR3 spans 13 amino acids. The sample consisted of peripheral blood. The V call is TRBV6-5, the J call TRBJ1-1, with TRBD1 as a possible D gene (5 bases). This receptor was identified in a human donor in a cohort sampled during active COVID-19. CDR3 protein: CASSRTQGTEAFF. In DNA, the CDR3 is TGTGCCAGCAGTCGAACCCAGGGCACTGAAGCTTTCTTT.